This TCR beta chain was recovered during a study of blood T cell repertoires in COVID-19. A note on this clone: One end of the junction varies from germline; a read error may be responsible.

The table came from immunoSEQ multiplex PCR; TCRdb's copy has only in-frame clones and leaves some out. The table includes about 100,000 clones, approximately 86% detected once. From germline, CDR1 is LNHDA and CDR2 SQIVND (reference sequence). The CDR3 is 16 residues long. Sequences were obtained from peripheral blood. This sequence joins TRBV19 and TRBJ2-1, with 9 positions matching TRBD2. The origin of this receptor is a man older than 75 with acute or convalescent COVID-19. CDR3 coding DNA: TGTGCCAGTAGTACCACCCGGCTAGCGGGATACAGTGAGCAGTTCTTC. This translates into CASSTTRLAGYSEQFF.